Below are 21 T cell receptor beta chains sequenced from a single sample in a study of beta chain features in type 1 diabetes. The authors reverse transcribed all of the isolated RNA, so sequencing captured expressed TCRB transcripts. Clones were read by immunoSEQ multiplex PCR, and TCRdb kept only the in-frame ones, dropping some. The data show 60,000 to 75,000 clones, with around three fifths seen just once and 2% to 2.5% held by the top ten. Sequencing was carried out using Tregs from blood. These receptors originate from a woman aged 18-35 years in good health.

This clone was counted between two and nine times. V is TRBV7-2 and J is TRBJ2-3, with 7 bases that match TRBD1. This CDR3 is built from 14 residues. CDR1 is SGHTA, CDR2 FQGNSA, per germline. Losses at the gene ends were 5 bases for V and 6 bases for J; bases not matched to a gene: 8. CDR3 DNA: TGTGCCAGCAGCACGGGACAGAAGGGGGATACGCAGTATTTT. This gives the protein CASSTGQKGDTQYF.

This clone was seen only a few times. V usage is TRBV18 and J usage is TRBJ1-4; 8 nucleotides agree with TRBD1. Germline CDR1 KGHSH, CDR2 LQKENI. The CDR3 is 15 residues long. Trimming took 4 bases from V and 5 from J; bases not matched to a gene: 6. For the CDR3, the DNA is TGTGCCAGCTCACGCGACAGGGGAGGGAATGAAAAACTGTTTTTT. Its protein is CASSRDRGGNEKLFF.

The chain recombines TRBV28 with TRBJ2-7; tentatively, D is TRBD2 (6 bases). The ends were cut back, 4 bases at V and 0 bases at J, with 16 bases in the middle. Germline CDR1 is MDHEN and CDR2 is SYDVKM. This CDR3 contains 16 residues. The CDR3 loop reads CASSSPGLKSSYEQYF. The CDR3 nucleotides are TGTGCCAGCAGTTCTCCGGGACTGAAGAGCTCCTACGAGCAGTACTTC.

The chain combines TRBV7-9 with TRBJ2-5; D is perhaps TRBD1 (7 bases). The CDR3 is made up of 16 amino acids. V was shortened by 5 bases and J by 5 bases, with 21 bases between the two germline ends. The germline CDR1 and CDR2 sequences are SEHNR and FQNEAQ (reference sequence). The CDR3 DNA sequence: TGTGCCAGCAGCATAGGCCGAGGACAGGAGGGGGAGACCCAGTACTTC. This sequence encodes CASSIGRGQEGETQYF.

This clone was counted between two and nine times. The chain links TRBV7-9 to TRBJ2-3; 10 nucleotides line up with TRBD2. CDR1 is SEHNR, CDR2 FQNEAQ, per germline (reference sequence). CDR3 length: 15 amino acids. The V gene end was trimmed by 4 bases and the J gene end by 2 bases; junction bases not matched to a gene: 3. This CDR3 is CASSSGTSDTDTQYF. The DNA for the CDR3 is TGTGCCAGCAGCTCCGGGACTAGCGACACAGATACGCAGTATTTT. The whole variable domain, remainder taken from reference TRBV7-9 and TRBJ2-3, is DTGVSQNPRHKITKRGQNVTFRCDPISEHNRLYWYRQTLGQGPEFLTYFQNEAQLEKSRLLSDRFSAERPKGSFSTLEIQRTEQGDSAMYLCASSSGTSDTDTQYFGPGTRLTVL.

This clone has more than one count but fewer than ten. This sequence joins TRBV4-3 and TRBJ1-2; 7 bases fit TRBD1. V was clipped by 0 bases and J by 4 bases; unmatched bases: 5. The germline V gene has CDR1 LGHNA and CDR2 YSLEER. This CDR3 contains 15 residues. The CDR3 nucleotides are TGCGCCAGCAGCCAAGATGACAGGGTCAGCTATGGCTACACCTTC. Protein: CASSQDDRVSYGYTF.

J is TRBJ2-4 and V is TRBV7-2; TRBD2 matches 12 bases. The CDR3 loop spans 18 amino acids. The V gene's germline CDR1 is SGHTA and CDR2 FQGNSA. Trimming removed 6 bases from V and 1 base from J; junction bases left unmatched: 10. CDR3 in amino acids: CASRQTSGGEGAKNIQYF. DNA for the CDR3: TGTGCCAGCAGGCAGACTAGCGGGGGAGAAGGGGCCAAAAACATTCAGTACTTC.

This clone was observed a single time. The chain links TRBV7-9 to TRBJ1-1; D not certain. The V end was cut by 0 bases, the J end by 0 bases, with 8 bases between. The CDR3 contains 15 residues. Germline loops: CDR1 SEHNR, CDR2 FQNEAQ (reference sequence). CDR3 sequence reads: CASSLATRMNTEAFF. The CDR3 bases are TGTGCCAGCAGCTTAGCGACCAGGATGAACACTGAAGCTTTCTTT. The full variable domain, its missing parts supplied by reference TRBV7-9 and TRBJ1-1, is DTGVSQNPRHKITKRGQNVTFRCDPISEHNRLYWYRQTLGQGPEFLTYFQNEAQLEKSRLLSDRFSAERPKGSFSTLEIQRTEQGDSAMYLCASSLATRMNTEAFFGQGTRLTVV.

This chain connects TRBV2 to TRBJ2-5, with D maybe TRBD1 (5 bases). The CDR3 covers 15 residues. The germline V gene has CDR1 SNHLY and CDR2 FYNNEI. Trimming shortened V by 6 bases and J by 1 base, and 15 bases separated the two germline ends. In nucleotides, the CDR3 is TGTGCCAGCAGCCCTTCTGTGGGGCCCCAAGAGACCCAGTACTTC. This translates into CASSPSVGPQETQYF.

J is TRBJ2-5 and V is TRBV10-3; D unresolved. Germline CDR1 reads ENHRY; CDR2 reads SYGVKD. Trimming pared 5 bases from V and 1 base from J, leaving 17 bases between. The CDR3 totals 16 residues. The CDR3 here is CAISNHGSRVQETQYF. The CDR3 DNA sequence: TGTGCCATCAGTAATCATGGGTCTCGGGTCCAAGAGACCCAGTACTTC.

V gene TRBV7-2 combines with J gene TRBJ2-3, with TRBD2 matching 11 bases. Trimming removed 1 base from V and 11 bases from J; junction bases left unmatched: 2. This CDR3 has 13 amino acids. The germline V gene encodes CDR1 SGHTA and CDR2 FQGNSA. In nucleotides, the CDR3 is TGTGCCAGCAGCTTAGAGACTAGCGGGGTGCAGTATTTT. It yields the protein CASSLETSGVQYF.

The rearrangement joins TRBV5-6 to TRBJ2-5, with TRBD2 as a possible D gene (6 bases). Trimming took off 4 bases at V and 4 bases at J, with 20 bases between the two ends. CDR1 SGHDT and CDR2 YYEEEE come from the germline V gene. This CDR3 has 16 residues. CDR3 sequence (DNA): TGTGCCAGCAGCCCCCTCGGGACTTTTCGGGGAGAGACCCAGTACTTC. Its protein product is CASSPLGTFRGETQYF.

CDR3 residues: CASSLYLPGFSGANVLTF. CDR3 coding DNA: TGTGCCAGCAGCTTATACCTCCCAGGTTTCTCTGGGGCCAACGTCCTGACTTTC. J is TRBJ2-6 and V is TRBV5-6, with D hard to call. The CDR3 loop spans 18 amino acids. With 2 bases removed from V and 0 bases from J, the gap between germline ends came to 15 bases. Per the germline V gene, CDR1 is SGHDT and CDR2 is YYEEEE.

The chain uses TRBV4-2 and TRBJ2-7; 13 nucleotides line up with TRBD2. V dropped 3 bases and J dropped 5; count of bases not matched to a gene: 7. The CDR3 covers 16 residues. CDR1 is LGHNA and CDR2 is YNFKEQ in the germline V gene. The CDR3 nucleotides are TGTGCCAGCAGCCAGGCACTAGCGGGGGGGCCCAACGAGCAGTACTTC. It specifies CASSQALAGGPNEQYF.

This chain links TRBV20-1 with TRBJ2-1; 8 bases fit TRBD2. V lost 6 bases to trimming and J lost 6 bases; unmatched junction nucleotides: 1. CDR1 and CDR2 from the germline V gene are DFQATT and SNEGSKA (reference sequence). The CDR3 covers 11 residues. This chain's CDR3 is CSAGTSNEQFF. CDR3 DNA sequence: TGCAGTGCCGGGACTAGCAATGAGCAGTTCTTC.

V gene TRBV5-1 combines with J gene TRBJ2-5; 7 nucleotides align to TRBD2. V dropped 4 bases and J dropped 2; count of bases not matched to a gene: 11. The CDR3 spans 16 residues. Germline-derived CDR1 and CDR2 are SGHRS and YFSETQ. The CDR3 DNA reads TGCGCCAGCAGCCCCCGCGGGGGAACCCCTCAAGAGACCCAGTACTTC. Protein: CASSPRGGTPQETQYF.

The V gene is TRBV5-4, the J gene TRBJ2-1, with TRBD2 matching over 13 bases. Losses at the gene ends were 4 bases for V and 6 bases for J; bases not matched to a gene: 4. The CDR3 covers 15 residues. Germline-derived CDR1 and CDR2 are SGHNT and YYREEE (reference sequence). DNA of the CDR3: TGTGCCAGCAGCCTGTGGACTAGCGGGAGCAATGAGCAGTTCTTC. As protein: CASSLWTSGSNEQFF.

The rearrangement uses TRBV10-3 and TRBJ2-2, with a weak D call TRBD1 (5 bases). V was cut by 5 bases and J by 4 bases, with 14 bases left in between. The CDR3 is 15 residues long. Germline CDR1 ENHRY, CDR2 SYGVKD. In DNA form, the CDR3 reads TGTGCCATCAGTTCGGGCAGGGTCCGCACCGGGGAGCTGTTTTTT. Protein product: CAISSGRVRTGELFF.

A few counts support this clone. The rearrangement joins TRBV6-5 to TRBJ1-5, with TRBD1 as a possible D gene (5 bases). Trimming took off 8 bases at V and 6 bases at J, with 20 bases between the two ends. The CDR3 spans 15 residues. Germline V lookup: CDR1 MNHEY, CDR2 SVGAGI. The CDR3 reads CASYGAGGGSQPQHF. CDR3 sequence (DNA): TGTGCCAGCTATGGGGCCGGGGGAGGAAGTCAGCCCCAGCATTTT.

The chain recombines TRBV10-3 with TRBJ1-2, with no clear D. The CDR3 runs to 13 residues. Germline lookup yields CDR1 ENHRY and CDR2 SYGVKD. Trimming removed 1 base from V and 5 bases from J, with 8 bases in between. The CDR3 bases are TGTGCCATCAGTGAGTTATACAGTTATGGCTACACCTTC. Protein sequence: CAISELYSYGYTF.

In DNA, the CDR3 is TGTGCCAGCTCACCGTGGGACAGGGGGGCCTATGGCTACACCTTC. Translated: CASSPWDRGAYGYTF. This sequence joins TRBV18 and TRBJ1-2; 11 bases map to TRBD1. Germline V gives CDR1 KGHSH, CDR2 LQKENI. The CDR3 totals 15 residues. Trimming took 3 bases from V and 4 from J; bases not matched to a gene: 4.